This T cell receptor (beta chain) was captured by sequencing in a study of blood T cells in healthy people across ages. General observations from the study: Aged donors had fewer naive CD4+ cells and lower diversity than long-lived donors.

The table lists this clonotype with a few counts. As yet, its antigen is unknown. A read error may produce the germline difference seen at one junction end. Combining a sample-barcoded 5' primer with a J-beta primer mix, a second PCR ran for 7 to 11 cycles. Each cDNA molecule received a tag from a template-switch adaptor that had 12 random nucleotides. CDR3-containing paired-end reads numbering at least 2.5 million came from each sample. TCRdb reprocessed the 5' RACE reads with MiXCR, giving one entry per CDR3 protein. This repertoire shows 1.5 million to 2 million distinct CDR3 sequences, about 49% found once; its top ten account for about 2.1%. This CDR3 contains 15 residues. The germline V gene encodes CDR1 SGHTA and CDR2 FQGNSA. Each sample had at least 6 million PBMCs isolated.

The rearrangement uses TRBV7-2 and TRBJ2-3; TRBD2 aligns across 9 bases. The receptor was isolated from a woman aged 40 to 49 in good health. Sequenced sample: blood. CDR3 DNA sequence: TGTGCCAGCACCTTAGCTAGCGGGGAGCGGGATACGCAGTATTTT. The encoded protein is CASTLASGERDTQYF.